What follows are 17 T cell receptor beta chains derived from one specimen sequenced in a study of control samples from healthy donors and cancer patients. TCRdb's copy holds only in-frame clones and misses some; the assay was immunoSEQ multiplex PCR. This sample carries 150,000 to 200,000 clones, about 86% of them seen once, and the ten largest clones take 1.5% to 2%. The sample was blood. Source of these receptors: a man between 18 and 29 years old in good health.

In DNA form, the CDR3 reads TGTGCCAGCAGCCAGGTTGGGGGACAGAGCTCCTACGAGCAGTACTTC. This codes for CASSQVGGQSSYEQYF. The chain couples TRBV7-9 to TRBJ2-7; TRBD1 matches 7 bases. J gave up 0 bases and V 5 bases, and 10 bases lay outside the gene matches. This CDR3 has 16 residues. Per the germline V gene, CDR1 is SEHNR and CDR2 is FQNEAQ (reference sequence).

This chain links TRBV29-1 with TRBJ2-5; D not resolved. Germline V gene data show CDR1 as SQVTM and CDR2 as ANQGSEA. The V end was cut by 2 bases, the J end by 0 bases, with 10 bases between. The CDR3 has 14 amino acids. Here the CDR3 reads CSVEIALYQETQYF. DNA of the CDR3: TGCAGCGTTGAAATCGCATTGTACCAAGAGACCCAGTACTTC.

This clone was picked up a small number of times. The chain uses TRBV5-1 and TRBJ2-5; D unresolved. The CDR3 totals 14 residues. Germline CDR1 and CDR2: SGHRS and YFSETQ. The V end lost 0 bases, the J end lost 0 bases, and 6 bases lay between the germline ends. In nucleotides, the CDR3 is TGCGCCAGCAGCTTGGAGGCGTACCAAGAGACCCAGTACTTC. Translation: CASSLEAYQETQYF.

The chain recombines TRBV7-2 with TRBJ1-2; D is unclear. Trimming stripped 5 bases from V and 6 bases from J, with 13 bases between. Per germline, CDR1 SGHTA and CDR2 FQGNSA. The CDR3 is 13 residues long. Here the CDR3 DNA reads TGTGCCAGCAGCCCAGACACCAGAAATGGCTACACCTTC. Residues: CASSPDTRNGYTF.

The chain links TRBV9 to TRBJ1-2; D not resolved. Trimming removed 0 bases from V and 8 bases from J, with 20 bases in between. The V gene's germline CDR1 is SGDLS and CDR2 YYNGEE. This CDR3 is built from 16 residues. CDR3 in DNA: TGTGCCAGCAGCGTAGAACGGGGTGCGGGGATAGAGGGCTACACCTTC. Translating it yields CASSVERGAGIEGYTF.

The V gene is TRBV6-5, the J gene TRBJ2-1; 9 bases match TRBD2. The CDR3 is 13 amino acids. The V gene's germline CDR1 is MNHEY and CDR2 SVGAGI. Losses at the gene ends were 8 bases for V and 9 bases for J; bases not matched to a gene: 8. CDR3 nucleotide sequence: TGTGCCAGCCTGGGGGCGGGGGGGCCTGAGCAGTTCTTC. Residues: CASLGAGGPEQFF.

The chain has TRBV6-4 and TRBJ1-4, with a tentative D call TRBD1 (5 bases). The CDR3 spans 15 residues. Germline CDR1 MRHNA, CDR2 SNTAGT. V was trimmed by 2 bases and J by 4 bases, leaving 11 bases between them. The CDR3 DNA is TGTGCCAGCAGTGACGGAAACAGGTTTAATGAAAAACTGTTTTTT. Its protein product is CASSDGNRFNEKLFF.

As to this clone: One end of the junction does not line up with germline, which may come from a read error. The chain carries TRBV27 and TRBJ1-4, with D maybe TRBD1 (5 bases). CDR3 length: 15 amino acids. Per germline, CDR1 MNHEY and CDR2 SMNVEV (reference sequence). The CDR3 DNA sequence: TGTCCCAGGAGAACCCCGACAGTGGCTAATGAAAAACTGTTTTTT. Translated, it gives CPRRTPTVANEKLFF.

The rearrangement joins TRBV6-5 to TRBJ2-7, with D possibly called TRBD1 or TRBD2 (5 bases each). Looked up from germline, CDR1 is MNHEY and CDR2 is SVGAGI. Trimming removed 5 bases at V and 0 bases at J, with 11 bases between. The CDR3 runs 14 residues. The CDR3 coding sequence is TGTGCCAGCAGTCCCGGGACGGCCTCCTACGAGCAGTACTTC. Its translation is CASSPGTASYEQYF.

The chain recombines TRBV12-3 or TRBV12-4 with TRBJ2-1, with D perhaps TRBD1 (6 bases). Trimming removed 2 bases at V and 6 bases at J, with 8 bases between. The CDR3 contains 13 residues. CDR3 bases: TGTGCCAGCAGTTTAAGAGGGGGCAATGAGCAGTTCTTC. Amino acid sequence: CASSLRGGNEQFF.

The genes are TRBV3-1 (or the pseudogene TRBV3-2) and TRBJ2-1, with 7 bases aligning to TRBD2. Germline CDR1 and CDR2: LGHDT and YNNKEL (reference sequence). This CDR3 is built from 15 residues. The V gene end was trimmed by 4 bases and the J gene end by 4 bases; junction bases not matched to a gene: 7. The CDR3 region is CASSPPGGTYNEQFF. CDR3 coding DNA: TGTGCCAGCAGCCCCCCGGGGGGAACATACAATGAGCAGTTCTTC.

The chain recombines TRBV6-1 with TRBJ2-7; D gene unclear. CDR3 length: 13 amino acids. V was pared by 1 base and J by 2 bases, with 6 bases between. Germline V gives CDR1 MNHNS, CDR2 SASEGT. CDR3 in amino acids: CASSEVGAYEQYF. The CDR3 DNA sequence: TGTGCCAGCAGTGAAGTGGGCGCCTACGAGCAGTACTTC.

The chain couples TRBV6-2 or TRBV6-3 to TRBJ1-2, with D unresolved. Trimming left V 5 bases short and J 3 bases short, with 10 bases between. The CDR3 totals 13 residues. Per germline, CDR1 MNHEY and CDR2 SVGEGT. The CDR3 here is CASSTEPYYGYTF. Written as DNA, the CDR3 is TGTGCCAGCAGTACCGAACCTTACTATGGCTACACCTTC.

V and J are TRBV6-1 and TRBJ2-1; 15 bases align to TRBD2. V lost 2 bases and J lost 6; bases outside the gene matches: 14. Germline CDR1 reads MNHNS; CDR2 reads SASEGT. The CDR3 extends over 20 amino acids. The CDR3 sequence: CASSEIEGLLGLAGGNEQFF. The CDR3 DNA follows: TGTGCCAGCAGTGAAATAGAGGGCCTCCTGGGACTAGCGGGGGGCAATGAGCAGTTCTTC.

This clone was observed a few times. The gene calls are TRBV29-1 and TRBJ2-2; maybe TRBD2 (5 bases). V lost 5 bases to trimming and J lost 6 bases, with 16 bases between them. The CDR3 extends over 14 amino acids. The V gene's germline CDR1 is SQVTM and CDR2 ANQGSEA. The chain's CDR3 is CSVQSQVGAGELFF. The DNA of the CDR3 is TGCAGCGTTCAGTCTCAAGTCGGGGCCGGGGAGCTGTTTTTT.

The chain recombines TRBV6-4 with TRBJ1-2, with no clear D. CDR3 length: 14 amino acids. CDR1 and CDR2 from the germline V gene are MRHNA and SNTAGT. Trimming took off 6 bases at V and 4 bases at J, with 15 bases between the two ends. CDR3 DNA: TGTGCCAGCAGCGCCGGGCCCTTCGGCTATGGCTACACCTTC. It is translated as CASSAGPFGYGYTF.

The chain links TRBV7-2 to TRBJ2-2; TRBD1 agrees at 9 bases. The V gene end was trimmed by 5 bases and the J gene end by 2 bases; junction bases not matched to a gene: 3. CDR3 size: 15 residues. Germline values: CDR1 SGHTA, CDR2 FQGNSA. The CDR3 loop is CASSKQGANTGELFF. The DNA for the CDR3 is TGTGCCAGCAGCAAACAGGGGGCAAACACCGGGGAGCTGTTTTTT.